Listed here are 7 T cell receptor beta chains from one sample, sequenced in a study of T cell repertoires in cytomegalovirus infection. These receptors lack a known antigen. TCRdb re-derived calls from the reads in MiXCR, one entry per CDR3 protein. The sample records approximately 500,000 distinct CDR3 sequences, 33% being singletons. This sample comprised cultured PBMCs, obtained from culture after CMV antigen stimulation. The receptors derive from a human donor in good health (CMV status not recorded). Some clones in this sample may be carry-over from other donors' samples.

The rearrangement joins TRBV20-1 to TRBJ2-5; TRBD2 matches at 11 bases. Per germline, CDR1 DFQATT and CDR2 SNEGSKA (reference sequence). With V trimmed by 5 bases and J by 2 bases, 4 bases remained unmatched. The CDR3 loop spans 14 amino acids. The DNA for the CDR3 is TGCAGTGCTGGACGGACTAGCGGGCAAGAGACCCAGTACTTC. Encoded protein: CSAGRTSGQETQYF.

The chain has TRBV2 and TRBJ2-3; 9 nucleotides agree with TRBD2. The V and J ends lost 6 bases and 6 bases, in that order; junction bases with no gene match: 4. The CDR3 length is 13 residues. Germline CDR1 SNHLY, CDR2 FYNNEI. DNA for the CDR3: TGTGCCAGCAGACGGACTAGCGAGGATACGCAGTATTTT. This sequence encodes CASRRTSEDTQYF.

This clonotype has a count of ten or more. The V gene is TRBV7-8, the J gene TRBJ1-3; D not resolved. Trimming cost V 5 bases and J 4 bases, with 9 bases left between them. CDR1 and CDR2 (germline): SGHVS, FQNEAQ. The CDR3 has 13 residues. The CDR3 is CASSLLGGNTIYF. CDR3 nucleotide sequence: TGTGCCAGCAGCCTGCTCGGGGGAAACACCATATATTTT.

This clonotype appeared many times. The V and J genes are TRBV7-7 and TRBJ2-1, with D maybe TRBD2 (5 bases). The germline CDR1 and CDR2 sequences are SSHAT and FNYEAQ (reference sequence). The CDR3 runs to 15 residues. Trimming cost V 3 bases and J 6 bases, with 15 bases left between them. CDR3 amino acids: CASSLSDGSGNEQFF. CDR3 in DNA: TGTGCCAGCAGCTTGTCGGATGGGAGCGGCAATGAGCAGTTCTTC.

This sequence joins TRBV11-2 and TRBJ2-5; TRBD2 aligns across 7 bases. Germline CDR1 and CDR2: SGHAT and FQNNGV. V lost 6 bases to trimming and J lost 2 bases; unmatched junction nucleotides: 12. This CDR3 has 16 residues. In DNA, the CDR3 is TGTGCCAGCAGTCTAGGGCTAGCGGCCTCGCAAGAGACCCAGTACTTC. This encodes CASSLGLAASQETQYF.

This chain links TRBV15 with TRBJ2-7, with D possibly called TRBD1 or TRBD2 (5 bases each). CDR3 length: 14 residues. Trimming left V 3 bases short and J 2 bases short, with 11 bases between. Germline V CDR1 and CDR2: LNHNV, YYDKDF (reference sequence). Here the CDR3 DNA reads TGTGCCACCAGCAGTACCAGGGAGACCTACGAGCAGTACTTC. Translation gives CATSSTRETYEQYF.

There are a few counts of this clonotype. The chain links TRBV28 to TRBJ2-1; 9 bases map to TRBD2. V lost 10 bases and J lost 4; bases outside the gene matches: 11. CDR1 and CDR2 from the germline V gene are MDHEN and SYDVKM. This CDR3 contains 15 residues. CDR3 amino acids: CATLRIAGAYNEQFF. In nucleotides, the CDR3 is TGTGCCACCCTCCGTATAGCGGGGGCATACAATGAGCAGTTCTTC. The full variable domain, rest sourced from reference TRBV28 and TRBJ2-1, is DVKVTQSSRYLVKRTGEKVFLECVQDMDHENMFWYRQDPGLGLRLIYFSYDVKMKEKGDIPEGYSVSREKKERFSLILESASTNQTSMYLCATLRIAGAYNEQFFGPGTRLTVL.